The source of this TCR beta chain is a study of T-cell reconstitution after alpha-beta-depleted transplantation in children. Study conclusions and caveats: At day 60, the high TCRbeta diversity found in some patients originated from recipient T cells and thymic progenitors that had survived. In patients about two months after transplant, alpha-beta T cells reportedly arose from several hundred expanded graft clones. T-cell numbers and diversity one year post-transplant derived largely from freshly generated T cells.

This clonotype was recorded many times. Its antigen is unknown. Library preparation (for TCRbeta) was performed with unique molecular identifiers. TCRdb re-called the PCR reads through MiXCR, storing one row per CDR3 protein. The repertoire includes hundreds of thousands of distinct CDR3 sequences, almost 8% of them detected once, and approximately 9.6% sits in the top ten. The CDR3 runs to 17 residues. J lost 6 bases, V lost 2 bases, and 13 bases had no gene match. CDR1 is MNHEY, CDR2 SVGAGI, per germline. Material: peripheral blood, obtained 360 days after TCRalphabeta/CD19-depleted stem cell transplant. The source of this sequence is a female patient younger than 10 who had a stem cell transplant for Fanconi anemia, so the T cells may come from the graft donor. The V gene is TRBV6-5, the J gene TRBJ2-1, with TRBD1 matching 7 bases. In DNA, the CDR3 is TGTGCCAGCAGTTACCGACCCGGGACAGCGGTTGGCAATGAGCAGTTCTTC. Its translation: CASSYRPGTAVGNEQFF.